This T cell receptor (beta chain) derives from a study of OX40 agonist ivuxolimab in advanced cancers. At the level of the study: Ivuxolimab, which is an agonistic anti-OX40 (CD134) antibody, was administered to the patients. Patients treated during dose escalation were battling hepatocellular carcinoma, melanoma, renal cell or head and neck cancer. Past anti-PD-1, anti-PD-L1 or anti-CTLA-4 therapy was accepted, and roughly 40% had received some.

Study-level findings and limits: Fewer expanded clones were found on average in CD4+ than in CD8+ T cells.

The CDR3 is 16 residues long. V gave up 4 bases and J gave up 0 bases, with 13 bases separating them. This table comes from immunoSEQ multiplex PCR, and its TCRdb copy is limited to in-frame clones, with some not included. The sample holds about 21,000 clones; 88% are singletons and the top ten take approximately 11%. Comment on this clone: Its antigen is not known.

The TCR comes from an adult with an advanced solid tumor such as melanoma, head and neck, liver or kidney cancer. Material: CD4+ or CD8+ T cells sorted from blood, obtained in a trial of the OX40 agonist ivuxolimab. The chain is built from TRBV23-1 and TRBJ2-1, with D uncertain. TRBV23-1 is known as an ORF, though its function is uncertain. DNA for the CDR3: TGCGCCAGCAGTCCTGCCGTTGCCCTCTCCTACAATGAGCAGTTCTTC. As protein: CASSPAVALSYNEQFF.